The following is a T cell receptor (beta chain) sequence with its context. The repertoire was sequenced with immunoSEQ multiplex PCR; TCRdb's copy has only in-frame clones and lacks some. The sample carries nearly 55,000 clones, approximately 84% recorded once. This specimen comes from a study of T cell clones after liver transplantation. V lost 11 bases and J lost 8; bases outside the gene matches: 9. CDR1 and CDR2 (germline): ENHRY, SYGVKD. This CDR3 has 11 amino acids. Sequences were derived from CD4+ T cells from blood, sampled before liver transplant. The rearrangement joins TRBV10-3 to TRBJ2-7, with 7 bases fitting TRBD2. The clonotype comes from a human donor who received a liver transplant. The CDR3 region is CAGGEGWQQYF. Here the CDR3 DNA reads TGTGCCGGCGGGGAGGGGTGGCAGCAGTACTTC.